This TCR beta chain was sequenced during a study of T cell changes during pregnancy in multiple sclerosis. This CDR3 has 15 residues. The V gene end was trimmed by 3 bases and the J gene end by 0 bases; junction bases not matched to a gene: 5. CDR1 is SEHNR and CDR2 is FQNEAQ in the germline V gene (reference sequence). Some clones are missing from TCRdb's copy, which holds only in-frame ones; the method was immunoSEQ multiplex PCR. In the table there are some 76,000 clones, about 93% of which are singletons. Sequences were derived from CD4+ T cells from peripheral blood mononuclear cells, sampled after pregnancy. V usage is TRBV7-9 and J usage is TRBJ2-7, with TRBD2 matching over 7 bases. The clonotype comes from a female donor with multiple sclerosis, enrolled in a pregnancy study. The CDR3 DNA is TGTGCCAGCAGCTTGGGGGACTACAGCTCCTACGAGCAGTACTTC. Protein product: CASSLGDYSSYEQYF.